The 17 T cell receptor beta chains below come from one sample, sequenced in a study of cytomegalovirus exposure and HLA in healthy donors. Vbeta (60) and Jbeta (13) primers were used in the PCR. Only in-frame clones appear in the TCRdb table, and some are missing; sequencing was by immunoSEQ multiplex PCR. The sample holds tens of thousands of clones, approximately 79% seen once. Sequenced sample: PBMCs. These receptors originate from a woman aged 40 to 55 in good health and CMV-seropositive.

Comment on this clone: The same CDR3 also results from other DNA sequences found in this sample. This chain joins TRBV6-1 and TRBJ1-2; 7 nucleotides agree with TRBD1. Germline trimming cut 5 bases from V and 4 bases from J; bases unmatched to any gene: 1. Per the germline V gene, CDR1 is MNHNS and CDR2 is SASEGT. CDR3 length equals 12 residues. The CDR3 here is CASSWTGYGYTF. CDR3 nucleotides: TGTGCCAGCAGTTGGACAGGCTATGGCTACACCTTC.

This rearrangement joins TRBV2 to TRBJ1-5; the D is unclear. The CDR3 totals 14 residues. V was cut by 6 bases and J by 1 base, with 10 bases left in between. Germline V gene lookup returns CDR1 SNHLY and CDR2 FYNNEI. This CDR3 reads CASRNSNSNQPQHF. In DNA form, the CDR3 reads TGTGCCAGCAGGAACAGCAACAGCAATCAGCCCCAGCATTTT.

V is TRBV15 and J is TRBJ2-7; TRBD1 agrees at 7 bases. Unmatched junction bases numbered 7, after V lost 2 bases and J lost 3 bases. Per the germline V gene, CDR1 is LNHNV and CDR2 is YYDKDF (reference sequence). The CDR3 totals 15 residues. The CDR3 protein is CATSRTATGRYEQYF. For the CDR3, the DNA is TGTGCCACCAGCAGAACTGCGACAGGGCGCTACGAGCAGTACTTC. The complete variable domain, with remaining parts taken from reference TRBV15 and TRBJ2-7, reads DAMVIQNPRYQVTQFGKPVTLSCSQTLNHNVMYWYQQKSSQAPKLLFHYYDKDFNNEADTPDNFQSRRPNTSFCFLDIRSPGLGDTAMYLCATSRTATGRYEQYFGPGTRLTVT.

The CDR3 here is CASSPPLQQGGMNTEAFF. The CDR3 DNA is TGTGCCAGCTCACCACCGCTCCAACAGGGTGGAATGAACACTGAAGCTTTCTTT. This sequence joins TRBV18 and TRBJ1-1, with D possibly being TRBD1 (6 bases). The CDR3 totals 18 residues. V lost 0 bases to trimming and J lost 0 bases, with 17 bases between them. The germline gives CDR1 KGHSH, CDR2 LQKENI.

The chain links TRBV7-8 to TRBJ1-1; 8 nucleotides align to TRBD1. This CDR3 has 14 amino acids. Germline CDR1 and CDR2: SGHVS and FQNEAQ. With V trimmed by 3 bases and J by 4 bases, 4 bases remained unmatched. This CDR3 reads CASSFGQGFTEAFF. CDR3 bases: TGTGCCAGCAGCTTTGGACAGGGATTCACTGAAGCTTTCTTT. The full variable domain, its missing parts supplied by reference TRBV7-8 and TRBJ1-1, is GAGVSQSPRYKVAKRGQDVALRCDPISGHVSLFWYQQALGQGPEFLTYFQNEAQLDKSGLPSDRFFAERPEGSVSTLKIQRTQQEDSAVYLCASSFGQGFTEAFFGQGTRLTVV.

The chain joins TRBV6-5 to TRBJ1-3, with a weak D call TRBD1 (6 bases). The CDR3 covers 15 residues. V lost 4 bases, J lost 2 bases, and 12 bases lay in between. The germline CDR1 and CDR2 sequences are MNHEY and SVGAGI. The CDR3 bases are TGTGCCAGCAGTTCTGACCGGACAGCTGGAAACACCATATATTTT. The encoded protein is CASSSDRTAGNTIYF.

The V and J genes are TRBV29-1 and TRBJ2-7, with D possibly matching TRBD2 (7 bases). The ends were cut back, 2 bases at V and 5 bases at J, with 16 bases in the middle. The CDR3 has 14 amino acids. Germline V gene lookup returns CDR1 SQVTM and CDR2 ANQGSEA. CDR3 DNA: TGCAGCGTTGAAAACTGGTCCGGGGGGCACGAGCAGTACTTC. Translating gives CSVENWSGGHEQYF.

The J gene is TRBJ1-4, the V gene TRBV30, with a tentative D call TRBD1 (6 bases). V was cut by 0 bases and J by 8 bases, with 16 bases left in between. Looked up from germline, CDR1 is GTSNPN and CDR2 is SVGIG (reference sequence). The CDR3 consists of 15 residues. The CDR3 here is CAWSVQGFGEEKLFF. The CDR3, as DNA: TGTGCCTGGAGTGTACAGGGATTCGGTGAGGAAAAACTGTTTTTT.

V gene TRBV6-5 combines with J gene TRBJ1-2; 10 nucleotides line up with TRBD1. The CDR3 has 16 residues. Trimming at V came to 2 bases and at J to 4 bases, leaving 7 bases not matched to a gene. Germline V lookup: CDR1 MNHEY, CDR2 SVGAGI. The CDR3 bases are TGTGCCAGCAGTTACATCCGGACAGGGGGTAGCTATGGCTACACCTTC. Translated, it gives CASSYIRTGGSYGYTF.

This clone was detected a few times. The chain is built from TRBV2 and TRBJ2-3, with 12 nucleotides matching TRBD2. Germline CDR1 reads SNHLY; CDR2 reads FYNNEI. V lost 6 bases, J lost 2 bases, and 15 bases stayed unmatched. The CDR3 loop spans 19 amino acids. In DNA, the CDR3 is TGTGCCAGCAGGGGGGGACTAGCGGGTTCGGCGAGGTTCACAGATACGCAGTATTTT. The encoded protein is CASRGGLAGSARFTDTQYF.

Written as DNA, the CDR3 is TGTGCCAGCAGTTTCCGTGGGCTCCCTGGAAACACCATATATTTT. Protein sequence: CASSFRGLPGNTIYF. The chain has TRBV27 and TRBJ1-3; no firm D call. CDR3 length: 15 residues. The germline gives CDR1 MNHEY, CDR2 SMNVEV (reference sequence). Trimming removed 3 bases from V and 2 bases from J, with 11 bases in between.

The J gene is TRBJ2-2, the V gene TRBV9; no reliable D call. Trimming took 0 bases from V and 3 from J, leaving 6 bases between them. CDR3 length equals 14 residues. CDR1 and CDR2 (germline): SGDLS, YYNGEE. This CDR3 is CASSVDRDTGELFF. The CDR3 DNA reads as TGTGCCAGCAGCGTAGATAGAGACACCGGGGAGCTGTTTTTT.

The CDR3 DNA reads TGTGCCAGCAGTTTTATTGAGACAGGTGCCTATAATTCACCCCTCCACTTT. Translating gives CASSFIETGAYNSPLHF. This chain uses TRBV28 with TRBJ1-6; maybe TRBD1 (6 bases). Germline assignment: CDR1 MDHEN and CDR2 SYDVKM. The CDR3 loop spans 17 amino acids. The V end was cut by 3 bases, the J end by 2 bases, with 14 bases between.

DNA of the CDR3: TGCGCCAGCAGCTTTAGAACCGGGACAGGTACTGGAAACACCATATATTTT. Amino acids: CASSFRTGTGTGNTIYF. The chain carries TRBV5-1 and TRBJ1-3; 8 nucleotides align to TRBD1. V trimming: 2 bases; J trimming: 2 bases; junction bases outside the gene matches: 9. The CDR3 has 17 amino acids. CDR1 SGHRS and CDR2 YFSETQ come from the germline V gene. Full variable domain (remainder filled in from reference TRBV5-1 and TRBJ1-3): KAGVTQTPRYLIKTRGQQVTLSCSPISGHRSVSWYQQTPGQGLQFLFEYFSETQRNKGNFPGRFSGRQFSNSRSEMNVSTLELGDSALYLCASSFRTGTGTGNTIYFGEGSWLTVV.

The rearrangement links TRBV18 to TRBJ1-1, with D uncertain. The V gene's germline CDR1 is KGHSH and CDR2 LQKENI. The CDR3 is made up of 11 amino acids. With 4 bases removed from V and 8 bases from J, the gap between germline ends came to 8 bases. The CDR3 sequence: CASSLQAEAFF. The CDR3 coding sequence is TGTGCCAGCTCACTCCAGGCCGAAGCTTTCTTT. The whole variable domain, filled in from reference TRBV18 and TRBJ1-1, reads NAGVMQNPRHLVRRRGQEARLRCSPMKGHSHVYWYRQLPEEGLKFMVYLQKENIIDESGMPKERFSAEFPKEGPSILRIQQVVRGDSAAYFCASSLQAEAFFGQGTRLTVV.

The chain is built from TRBV19 and TRBJ2-1; 8 bases fit TRBD1. Trimming took 5 bases from V and 2 from J; bases not matched to a gene: 14. This CDR3 region has 18 residues. Germline CDR1 and CDR2: LNHDA and SQIVND (reference sequence). CDR3 sequence: CASSPGQVLVSTYNEQFF. In DNA, the CDR3 is TGTGCCAGTAGTCCGGGACAGGTTCTAGTGTCTACCTACAATGAGCAGTTCTTC.

In DNA form, the CDR3 reads TGCGCCAGCAGCGGGGGACAGCCTTTCGAGCAGTACTTC. This gives the protein CASSGGQPFEQYF. This rearrangement joins TRBV5-1 to TRBJ2-7; 7 bases fit TRBD1. V gave up 4 bases and J gave up 6 bases; unmatched junction bases: 7. Germline values: CDR1 SGHRS, CDR2 YFSETQ. The CDR3 covers 13 residues. The variable domain in full, completed from reference TRBV5-1 and TRBJ2-7, reads KAGVTQTPRYLIKTRGQQVTLSCSPISGHRSVSWYQQTPGQGLQFLFEYFSETQRNKGNFPGRFSGRQFSNSRSEMNVSTLELGDSALYLCASSGGQPFEQYFGPGTRLTVT.